This T cell receptor (beta chain) was obtained from a study of blood T cell repertoires in COVID-19. Study-level information: COVID-19 samples collected from the United States, Italy and Spain covered acute and convalescent phases. Sample material is recorded as cDNA or gDNA derived from T cells, B-cell-depleted T cells, or PBMCs.

How the authors handled the data: For nucleated cells, counts were estimated from reference gene primer amplification. Clones were sequenced by immunoSEQ multiplex PCR, and TCRdb holds only the in-frame ones, with some missing. The V and J calls and clone size were taken over from that table, and D and trimming were inferred from the DNA. The sample holds 170,000 or so clones, roughly nine tenths seen once. J was trimmed by 7 bases and V by 4 bases; bases with no gene match: 7. This CDR3 spans 14 amino acids. Germline values: CDR1 SGDLS, CDR2 YYNGEE. The TCR was taken from a middle-aged man with acute or convalescent COVID-19. The specimen sequenced was peripheral blood. The chain couples TRBV9 to TRBJ2-1; 8 bases fit TRBD1. The chain's CDR3 is CASSLRTGWNEQFF. CDR3 nucleotides: TGTGCCAGCAGCTTAAGGACAGGGTGGAATGAGCAGTTCTTC.